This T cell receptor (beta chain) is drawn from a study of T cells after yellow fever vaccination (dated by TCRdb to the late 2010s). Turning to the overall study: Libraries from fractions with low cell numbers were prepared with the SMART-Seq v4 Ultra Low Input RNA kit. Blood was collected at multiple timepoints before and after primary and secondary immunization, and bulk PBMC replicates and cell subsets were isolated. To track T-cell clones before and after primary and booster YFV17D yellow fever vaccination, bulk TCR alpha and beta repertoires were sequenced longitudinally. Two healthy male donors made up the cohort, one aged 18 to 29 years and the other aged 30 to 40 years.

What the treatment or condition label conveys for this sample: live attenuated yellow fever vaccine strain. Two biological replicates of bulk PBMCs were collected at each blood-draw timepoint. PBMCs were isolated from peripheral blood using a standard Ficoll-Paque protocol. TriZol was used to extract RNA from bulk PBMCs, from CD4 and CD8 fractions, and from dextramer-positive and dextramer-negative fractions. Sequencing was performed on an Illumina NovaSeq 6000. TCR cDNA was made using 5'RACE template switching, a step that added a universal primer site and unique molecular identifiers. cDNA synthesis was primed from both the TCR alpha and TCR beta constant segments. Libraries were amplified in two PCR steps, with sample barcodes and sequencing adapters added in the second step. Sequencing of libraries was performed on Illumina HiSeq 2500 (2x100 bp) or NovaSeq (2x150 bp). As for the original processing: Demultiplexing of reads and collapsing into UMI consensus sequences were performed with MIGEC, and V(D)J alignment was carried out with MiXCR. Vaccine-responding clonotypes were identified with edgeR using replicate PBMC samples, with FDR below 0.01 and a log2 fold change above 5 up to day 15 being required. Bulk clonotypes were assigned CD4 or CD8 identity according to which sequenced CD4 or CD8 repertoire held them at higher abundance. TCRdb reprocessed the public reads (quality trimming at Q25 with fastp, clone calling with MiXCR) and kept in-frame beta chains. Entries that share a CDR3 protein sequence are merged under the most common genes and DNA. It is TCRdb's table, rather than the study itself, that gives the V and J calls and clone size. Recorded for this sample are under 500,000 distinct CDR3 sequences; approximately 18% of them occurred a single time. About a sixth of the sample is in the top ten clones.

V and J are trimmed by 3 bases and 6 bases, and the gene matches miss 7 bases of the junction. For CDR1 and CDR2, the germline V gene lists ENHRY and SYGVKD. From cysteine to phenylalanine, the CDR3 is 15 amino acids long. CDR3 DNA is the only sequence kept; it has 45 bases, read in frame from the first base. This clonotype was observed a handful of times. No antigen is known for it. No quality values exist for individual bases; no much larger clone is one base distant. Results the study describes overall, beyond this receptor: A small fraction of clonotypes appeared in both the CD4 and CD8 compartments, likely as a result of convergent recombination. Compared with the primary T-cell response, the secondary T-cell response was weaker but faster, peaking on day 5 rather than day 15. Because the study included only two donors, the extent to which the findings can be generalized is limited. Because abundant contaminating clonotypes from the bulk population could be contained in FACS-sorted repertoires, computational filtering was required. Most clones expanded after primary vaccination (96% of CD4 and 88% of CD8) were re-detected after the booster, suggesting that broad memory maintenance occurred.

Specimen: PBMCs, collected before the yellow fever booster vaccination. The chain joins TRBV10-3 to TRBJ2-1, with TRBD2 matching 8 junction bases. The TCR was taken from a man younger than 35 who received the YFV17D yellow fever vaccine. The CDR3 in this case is CAISEGAGGGNEQFF. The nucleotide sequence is TGTGCCATCAGTGAAGGTGCGGGGGGTGGCAATGAGCAGTTCTTC.